The next 28 T cell receptor beta chains were all read from a single sample in a study of blood T cell repertoires in COVID-19. The table came from immunoSEQ multiplex PCR; TCRdb's copy has only in-frame clones and leaves some out. The sample has roughly 220,000 clones, roughly 79% seen once. Sequenced input: PBMCs or T cells enriched from blood (not recorded which). These TCRs come from a man aged 40-50 years who had recovered from COVID-19.

CDR3 sequence: CASSSGGSDTEAFF. In nucleotides, the CDR3 is TGTGCCAGCAGTAGCGGGGGCTCGGACACTGAAGCTTTCTTT. This chain joins TRBV28 and TRBJ1-1; TRBD1 is a possible D gene (6 bases). This CDR3 is 14 amino acids long. V shed 5 bases and J shed 3 bases, with 13 bases lying between them. CDR1 is MDHEN and CDR2 is SYDVKM in the germline V gene.

V is TRBV2 and J is TRBJ2-2; D is possibly TRBD1 (6 bases). Germline V gene data show CDR1 as SNHLY and CDR2 as FYNNEI. Trimming took off 6 bases at V and 8 bases at J, with 16 bases between the two ends. The CDR3 consists of 14 residues. As DNA, the CDR3 is TGTGCCAGCAGCCCCGGGACATCTCAAGGGGAGCTGTTTTTT. Translated, it gives CASSPGTSQGELFF.

The chain couples TRBV5-4 to TRBJ2-2; the match to TRBD1 covers 7 bases. The V segment lost 4 bases and the J segment 0 bases; nucleotides outside the gene matches: 3. CDR3 size: 15 residues. The germline CDR1 and CDR2 sequences are SGHNT and YYREEE (reference sequence). In nucleotides, the CDR3 is TGTGCCAGCAGCCCGGACAGGACGAACACCGGGGAGCTGTTTTTT. This encodes CASSPDRTNTGELFF.

The chain recombines TRBV5-1 with TRBJ1-4; 8 bases are a match to TRBD1. Germline V gene data show CDR1 as SGHRS and CDR2 as YFSETQ. The CDR3 spans 15 residues. J was trimmed by 8 bases and V by 5 bases; bases with no gene match: 11. The CDR3 region is CASRSDQGAREKLFF. In DNA form, the CDR3 reads TGCGCCAGCAGGTCCGATCAGGGGGCGCGGGAAAAACTGTTTTTT.

The V and J genes are TRBV15 and TRBJ1-2; 8 bases are a match to TRBD1. Germline lookup yields CDR1 LNHNV and CDR2 YYDKDF (reference sequence). J was trimmed by 1 base and V by 3 bases; bases with no gene match: 10. This CDR3 is built from 17 residues. DNA of the CDR3: TGTGCCACCAGCAGGGCCCGGACAGGGAGGAGTAACTATGGCTACACCTTC. Its protein is CATSRARTGRSNYGYTF.

The chain combines TRBV4-2 with TRBJ2-7; the match to TRBD2 covers 7 bases. CDR3 length: 17 residues. Trimming took 3 bases from V and 2 from J; bases not matched to a gene: 13. The germline V gene has CDR1 LGHNA and CDR2 YNFKEQ. CDR3 residues: CASSHTVASGEAYEQYF. In nucleotides, the CDR3 is TGTGCCAGCAGCCATACCGTGGCCAGCGGGGAGGCCTACGAGCAGTACTTC.

The chain uses TRBV7-6 and TRBJ1-3; a possible D gene is TRBD1 (6 bases). The CDR3 is 16 amino acids. Germline V CDR1 and CDR2: SGHVS, FNYEAQ. Trimming pared 5 bases from V and 0 bases from J, leaving 14 bases between. CDR3 region: CASSRTVTSSGNTIYF. CDR3 coding DNA: TGTGCCAGCAGCCGGACAGTAACGAGCTCTGGAAACACCATATATTTT.

The genes are TRBV18 and TRBJ2-7; 9 nucleotides agree with TRBD1. From germline, CDR1 is KGHSH and CDR2 LQKENI. V lost 1 base and J lost 5; bases outside the gene matches: 12. The CDR3 has 17 amino acids. The CDR3 region has the DNA TGTGCCAGCTCACCACAGGGCACAGGGGGCACTAGGAACGAGCAGTACTTC. Encoded protein: CASSPQGTGGTRNEQYF.

The chain recombines TRBV4-1 with TRBJ2-3; 10 bases map to TRBD1. The junction had 3 bases not matched to a gene; V was cut back by 1 base and J by 5 bases. The germline V gene encodes CDR1 MGHRA and CDR2 YSYEKL. The CDR3 totals 15 residues. The CDR3 here is CASSQGDRGRDTQYF. The DNA for the CDR3 is TGCGCCAGCAGCCAAGGGGACAGGGGAAGAGATACGCAGTATTTT.

This chain links TRBV3-1 (or the pseudogene TRBV3-2) with TRBJ1-2; TRBD1 matches 7 bases. The junction had 11 bases not matched to a gene; V was cut back by 5 bases and J by 2 bases. This CDR3 has 16 amino acids. Germline V CDR1 and CDR2: LGHDT, YNNKEL (reference sequence). CDR3 coding DNA: TGTGCCAGCAGCTCAAGGGGGCCAGGCGGGAACTATGGCTACACCTTC. It specifies CASSSRGPGGNYGYTF.

This chain joins TRBV5-4 and TRBJ1-1; D remains ambiguous. The CDR3 has 12 amino acids. In germline, CDR1 is SGHNT, CDR2 YYREEE (reference sequence). The germline V and J ends were trimmed by 4 bases and 6 bases, with 10 bases remaining between them. CDR3 nucleotides: TGTGCCAGCAGCGATCGTGCGGCTGAAGCTTTCTTT. Amino acids: CASSDRAAEAFF.

V and J are TRBV5-1 and TRBJ2-7; TRBD1 matches 8 bases. Trimming at V came to 4 bases and at J to 3 bases, leaving 12 bases not matched to a gene. The CDR3 has 16 amino acids. The germline V gene has CDR1 SGHRS and CDR2 YFSETQ. CDR3 bases: TGCGCCAGCAGCCAAGGAGGGGACAGGTCCTTCTACGAGCAGTACTTC. It yields the protein CASSQGGDRSFYEQYF.

V and J are TRBV5-1 and TRBJ2-1; weak D call: TRBD1 (6 bases). Trimming took 0 bases from V and 6 from J, leaving 7 bases between them. CDR3 length: 13 amino acids. Germline CDR1 reads SGHRS; CDR2 reads YFSETQ. Here the CDR3 reads CASSLDRANEQFF. For the CDR3, the DNA is TGCGCCAGCAGCTTGGACAGGGCCAATGAGCAGTTCTTC.

The genes are TRBV6-5 and TRBJ2-7, with 7 bases aligning to TRBD1. V lost 6 bases and J lost 2; bases outside the gene matches: 7. This CDR3 is built from 14 residues. Germline-derived CDR1 and CDR2 are MNHEY and SVGAGI. The CDR3 coding sequence is TGTGCCAGCAGCCTCGACAGGGACACCTACGAGCAGTACTTC. This codes for CASSLDRDTYEQYF.

This clone has only one observation. The V gene is TRBV6-2 or TRBV6-3, the J gene TRBJ1-2; weak D call: TRBD1 (5 bases). The CDR3 totals 15 residues. Trimming left V 0 bases short and J 0 bases short, with 8 bases between. Germline V gene data show CDR1 as MNHEY and CDR2 as SVGEGT. DNA of the CDR3: TGTGCCAGCAGTTACTCGGACACCACTAACTATGGCTACACCTTC. Translated, it gives CASSYSDTTNYGYTF.

This clone was found once. The chain uses TRBV2 and TRBJ2-1; D may be TRBD1 (5 bases). V lost 5 bases, J lost 9 bases, and 14 bases lay in between. Germline values: CDR1 SNHLY, CDR2 FYNNEI. This CDR3 has 13 amino acids. CDR3 in DNA: TGTGCCAGCAGTCCCGTCAGGGTGGGTGAGCAGTTCTTC. Its protein is CASSPVRVGEQFF.

The chain uses TRBV18 and TRBJ1-1; 7 bases fit TRBD1. This CDR3 contains 14 residues. The ends lost 3 bases at V and 1 base at J; junction bases unmatched: 2. Germline V gene data show CDR1 as KGHSH and CDR2 as LQKENI. This chain's CDR3 is CASSPRTGNTEAFF. CDR3 bases: TGTGCCAGCTCACCCAGGACAGGGAACACTGAAGCTTTCTTT. Looking up the rest from reference TRBV18 and TRBJ1-1 gives the full variable domain: NAGVMQNPRHLVRRRGQEARLRCSPMKGHSHVYWYRQLPEEGLKFMVYLQKENIIDESGMPKERFSAEFPKEGPSILRIQQVVRGDSAAYFCASSPRTGNTEAFFGQGTRLTVV.

The chain links TRBV7-9 to TRBJ2-2, with unresolved D. The V and J ends lost 5 bases and 7 bases respectively, with 11 bases between them. The CDR3 loop spans 13 amino acids. Germline V gene sequence: CDR1 SEHNR, CDR2 FQNEAQ (reference sequence). The CDR3 protein is CASSPEAVGELFF. The CDR3 region has the DNA TGTGCCAGCAGCCCAGAGGCGGTCGGGGAGCTGTTTTTT.

This clone appeared a few times. J is TRBJ1-5 and V is TRBV19; 7 bases align to TRBD1. Trimming took 6 bases from V and 5 from J; bases not matched to a gene: 13. Germline CDR1 is LNHDA and CDR2 is SQIVND (reference sequence). The CDR3 has 16 residues. The chain's CDR3 is CASRYRGGGIDQPQHF. The CDR3 DNA reads TGTGCCAGTAGATATCGCGGAGGGGGCATCGATCAGCCCCAGCATTTT.

The CDR3: CASTFTGPNEKLFF. The CDR3 DNA reads as TGTGCCAGCACCTTCACAGGGCCCAATGAAAAACTGTTTTTT. The chain carries TRBV28 and TRBJ1-4; D is possibly TRBD1 (6 bases). Germline values: CDR1 MDHEN, CDR2 SYDVKM. This CDR3 region has 14 residues. Trimming pared 7 bases from V and 5 bases from J, leaving 14 bases between.

V usage is TRBV9 and J usage is TRBJ2-2, with a possible D match to TRBD2 (5 bases). Trimming took 0 bases from V and 3 from J, leaving 9 bases between them. The CDR3 consists of 15 residues. Germline CDR1 reads SGDLS; CDR2 reads YYNGEE. CDR3 residues: CASSVGSGHTGELFF. CDR3 nucleotide sequence: TGTGCCAGCAGCGTAGGCAGCGGACACACCGGGGAGCTGTTTTTT.

The chain employs TRBV5-5 and TRBJ2-7; 7 bases fit TRBD2. Per the germline V gene, CDR1 is SGHKS and CDR2 is YYEKEE (reference sequence). J lost 5 bases, V lost 6 bases, and 14 bases had no gene match. The CDR3 extends over 15 amino acids. CDR3 bases: TGTGCCAGCACTCCGGGTCCTAGCGGACGGAACGAGCAGTACTTC. It is translated as CASTPGPSGRNEQYF.

Only one count was recorded for this clone. The chain recombines TRBV12-3 or TRBV12-4 with TRBJ1-2, with D maybe TRBD1 (5 bases). The V and J ends lost 5 bases and 7 bases respectively, with 11 bases between them. The CDR3 spans 12 residues. The DNA of the CDR3 is TGTGCCAGCAGTACCGGGACTTTTGGCTACACCTTC. Translating gives CASSTGTFGYTF.

V and J are TRBV27 and TRBJ2-7, with 10 bases lining up with TRBD1. The CDR3 covers 14 residues. Germline V gene sequence: CDR1 MNHEY, CDR2 SMNVEV (reference sequence). Germline trimming cut 3 bases from V and 4 bases from J; bases unmatched to any gene: 3. In nucleotides, the CDR3 is TGTGCCAGCAGTTTGAGGACAGGGGGATACGAGCAGTACTTC. Encoded protein: CASSLRTGGYEQYF.

The chain is built from TRBV6-5 and TRBJ1-5; 9 positions match TRBD1. Per germline, CDR1 MNHEY and CDR2 SVGAGI. This CDR3 contains 15 residues. V lost 6 bases, J lost 7 bases, and 10 bases stayed unmatched. CDR3 DNA sequence: TGTGCCAGCAGAAGCCGGGACAGGGTACGGCAGCCCCAGCATTTT. It codes for CASRSRDRVRQPQHF.

This rearrangement joins TRBV7-9 to TRBJ2-3; D not certain. Trimming left V 7 bases short and J 3 bases short, with 5 bases between. CDR3 length: 11 amino acids. Germline V lookup: CDR1 SEHNR, CDR2 FQNEAQ (reference sequence). CDR3: CASTPTDTQYF. The CDR3 DNA reads as TGTGCCAGCACCCCGACAGATACGCAGTATTTT.

The rearrangement joins TRBV7-8 to TRBJ2-1; TRBD2 matches at 8 bases. The V gene's germline CDR1 is SGHVS and CDR2 FQNEAQ. The CDR3 runs to 15 residues. Trimming at V came to 4 bases and at J to 4 bases, leaving 6 bases not matched to a gene. The CDR3 coding sequence is TGTGCCAGCAGCTGGACCGGGACTAGATACAATGAGCAGTTCTTC. It codes for CASSWTGTRYNEQFF.

This chain uses TRBV9 with TRBJ1-1, with D tentatively TRBD1 (5 bases). Between the trimmed V and J ends, which lost 4 bases and 6 bases, there was a span of 22 bases. Germline V CDR1 and CDR2: SGDLS, YYNGEE. The CDR3 loop spans 16 amino acids. In DNA, the CDR3 is TGTGCCAGCAGCCCCCTTTCGGGGGGAGGGATAGCTGAAGCTTTCTTT. It yields the protein CASSPLSGGGIAEAFF.